This T cell receptor beta chain was sequenced during a study of shared clonotypes between healthy human individuals (dated by TCRdb to 2019 to 2021). Context from the whole study: Two women and a few men aged 18 to 49 years were included in the cohort. To estimate repertoire size and how much clonotype sharing occurs between individuals, the study deeply sequenced the blood TCR repertoires of five healthy adults. Between about 0.8 and 9 billion PBMCs per donor were obtained by leukapheresis. For each donor, CD4 naive and CD4 memory were each given three plates, CD8 naive was given two plates, and CD8 memory was given one plate. To increase sequencing depth and limit assay-specific biases, TCR repertoire library preparation and sequencing were carried out by different laboratories using diverse techniques. Study-level results and caveats: Higher generation probabilities were observed for clonotypes shared by all four sorted-subset donors than for non-shared clonotypes. Pairwise subsampling indicated that sequencing depth was expected to affect the degree of clonotype sharing among donors. Because the study included a small number of donors, the genetic and exposure-history diversity represented was limited. Sampling was restricted to blood, and TCR repertoires in tissue are likely to differ from TCR repertoires in blood. About 4.5% of naive CD4, roughly 3.6% of naive CD8, about 2.5% of memory CD4, and around 0.4% of memory CD8 clonotypes were shared across several donors. Even with the large sequencing depth, rarefaction of the sorted-subset datasets indicated that sequencing was incomplete. Naive subsets generally had larger estimated clonotype richness than memory subsets.

Using the deep immunoSEQ assay, multiplex PCR amplified TCR CDR3 regions from genomic DNA. Extracted genomic DNA from each cell subset was spread evenly across all wells of several immunoSEQ 96-well plates, with each plate serving as a replicate. For sorted subsets, each replicate PCR was loaded with about 0.2 ug genomic DNA, equivalent to 25,000 to 35,000 T cell genomes. Purified libraries were measured with a Qubit 3.0 fluorometer, size-checked on a Bioanalyzer 2100, and measured again with the KAPA Library Quantification kit. Each immunoSEQ 96-well plate was sequenced on its own single-read 150-cycle Illumina NextSeq 550 flow cell. The paper's processing steps were these. Because the immunoSEQ output included only junctional sequences and no quality scores, the filtering could not be the same as the filtering used for full-length reads. Sequences were annotated with PyIR, a Python wrapper for IgBLAST v1.9, and V/J genes and CDR3 were assigned using IMGT germline references. Reads were filtered out if the reads had weak V/J assignments (E-value above 1e-6), no CDR3, stop codons, out-of-frame junctions, or ambiguous translated residues. V3J clonotypes were defined as sequences sharing an identical inferred V gene, J gene, and CDR3 amino acid sequence. Percentage overlap between repertoires was computed as shared unique clonotypes divided by the size of the smaller repertoire. RTK rarefaction, the Chao1 estimator, and Recon v2.1 estimates of unobserved clonotypes were used to assess repertoire richness. For all TCRbeta clonotypes obtained by the gDNA method from four donors, generation probabilities were computed with OLGA. Here the immuneACCESS table is served through TCRdb, limited to in-frame sequences with V and J called. Missing clones are a known gap in these copies; in checked studies unresolved V genes cover under half, and the rest lacks a known reason. That table supplies the V and J calls and clone size; D and trimming were determined from the DNA. This sample is represented by around 700,000 clones; around 72% of them were singletons. The ten largest clones take up approximately 1.8% of the sample.

Donors were healthy HIV-negative adults with no recently reported acute infections or vaccinations. Only Caucasian adults living in Nashville, Tennessee, USA were represented among the donors. CD4+ T cells were enriched through magnetic negative selection, after which naive cells were positively selected on CD45RA and the remaining negative fraction served as the memory subset. Blood was collected by leukapheresis, and PBMCs were isolated by Ficoll-Histopaque density gradient centrifugation and then cryopreserved in liquid nitrogen vapor phase. Purity and quantity of every magnetically sorted T cell population were checked by analytical flow cytometry. Genomic DNA was isolated from every sorted fraction and measured by UV absorbance on a Nanodrop 2000c. CDR1 SGHNT and CDR2 YYREEE are derived from the germline V gene (reference sequence). The CDR3 numbers 14 residues from cysteine through phenylalanine. The DNA shown is the 42-base CDR3, in frame from base 1. V sheds 4 bases and J sheds 1 base, leaving 11 bases between their ends.

Turning to this clone: No cognate antigen has been identified for it. It has no much larger one-base neighbor in the sample; base qualities were not kept.

Sequenced: memory CD4+ T cells sorted from blood. The sample's cell subset or site label, decoded: CD45RA-negative fraction. The source of this sequence is a woman aged 30 to 39 in good health. The chain employs TRBV5-4 and TRBJ1-1; the D segment cannot be called with confidence. Read as DNA, the sequence is TGTGCCAGCAGCCCCATTGGCCCGAACACTGAAGCTTTCTTT. It translates as CASSPIGPNTEAFF.